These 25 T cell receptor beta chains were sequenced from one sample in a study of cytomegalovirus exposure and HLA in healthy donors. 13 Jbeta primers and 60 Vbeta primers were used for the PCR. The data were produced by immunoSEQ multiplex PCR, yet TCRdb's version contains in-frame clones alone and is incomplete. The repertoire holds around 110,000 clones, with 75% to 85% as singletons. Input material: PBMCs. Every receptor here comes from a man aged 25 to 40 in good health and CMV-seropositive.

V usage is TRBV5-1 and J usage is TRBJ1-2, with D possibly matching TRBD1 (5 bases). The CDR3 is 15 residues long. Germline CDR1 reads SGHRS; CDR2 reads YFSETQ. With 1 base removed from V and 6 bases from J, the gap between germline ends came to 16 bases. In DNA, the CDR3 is TGCGCCAGCAGCTTGAAAGGGCAGGGATCTAATGGCTACACCTTC. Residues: CASSLKGQGSNGYTF.

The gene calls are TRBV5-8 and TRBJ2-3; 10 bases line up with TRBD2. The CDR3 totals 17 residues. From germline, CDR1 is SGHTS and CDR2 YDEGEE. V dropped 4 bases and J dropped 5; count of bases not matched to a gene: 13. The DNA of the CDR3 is TGTGCCAGCAGCCCCACTCTTACTAGCGGGGATGGAGATACGCAGTATTTT. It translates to CASSPTLTSGDGDTQYF.

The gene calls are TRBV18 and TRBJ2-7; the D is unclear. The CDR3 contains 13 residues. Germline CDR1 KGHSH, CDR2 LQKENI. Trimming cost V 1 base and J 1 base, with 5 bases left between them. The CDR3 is CASSPLGSYEQYF. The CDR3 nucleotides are TGTGCCAGCTCACCACTCGGGTCCTACGAGCAGTACTTC.

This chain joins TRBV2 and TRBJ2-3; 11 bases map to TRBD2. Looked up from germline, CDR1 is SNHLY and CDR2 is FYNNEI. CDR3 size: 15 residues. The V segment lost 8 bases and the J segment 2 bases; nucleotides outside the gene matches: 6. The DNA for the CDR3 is TGTGCCAGCGGAAGACTAGCGGGGAACACAGATACGCAGTATTTT. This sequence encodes CASGRLAGNTDTQYF.

Here the CDR3 reads CASRGGPETQYF. DNA of the CDR3: TGTGCCAGTAGGGGAGGACCCGAGACCCAGTACTTC. The rearrangement links TRBV19 to TRBJ2-5; D is possibly TRBD2 (6 bases). The CDR3 runs 12 residues. V was pared by 6 bases and J by 5 bases, with 10 bases between. The V gene's germline CDR1 is LNHDA and CDR2 SQIVND (reference sequence).

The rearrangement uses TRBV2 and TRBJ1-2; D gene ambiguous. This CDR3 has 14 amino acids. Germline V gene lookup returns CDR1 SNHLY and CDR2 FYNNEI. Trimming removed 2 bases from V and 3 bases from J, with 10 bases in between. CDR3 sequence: CASSERVLDYGYTF. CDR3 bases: TGTGCCAGCAGTGAACGGGTTTTGGACTATGGCTACACCTTC. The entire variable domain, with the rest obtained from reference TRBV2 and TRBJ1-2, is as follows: EPEVTQTPSHQVTQMGQEVILRCVPISNHLYFYWYRQILGQKVEFLVSFYNNEISEKSEIFDDQFSVERPDGSNFTLKIRSTKLEDSAMYFCASSERVLDYGYTFGSGTRLTVV.

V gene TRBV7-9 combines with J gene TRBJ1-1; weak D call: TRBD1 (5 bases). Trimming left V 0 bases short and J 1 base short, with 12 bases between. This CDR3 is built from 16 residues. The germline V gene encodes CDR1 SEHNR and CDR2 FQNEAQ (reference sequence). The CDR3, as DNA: TGTGCCAGCAGCTTAGCGAAGGGGCAGAAGAACACTGAAGCTTTCTTT. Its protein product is CASSLAKGQKNTEAFF.

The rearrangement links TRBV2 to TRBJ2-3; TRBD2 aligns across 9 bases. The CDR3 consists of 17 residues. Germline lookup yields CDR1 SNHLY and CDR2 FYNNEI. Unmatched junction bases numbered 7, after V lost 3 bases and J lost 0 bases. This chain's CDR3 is CASSEDSGGPSTDTQYF. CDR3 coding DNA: TGTGCCAGCAGTGAGGATAGCGGGGGCCCTAGCACAGATACGCAGTATTTT.

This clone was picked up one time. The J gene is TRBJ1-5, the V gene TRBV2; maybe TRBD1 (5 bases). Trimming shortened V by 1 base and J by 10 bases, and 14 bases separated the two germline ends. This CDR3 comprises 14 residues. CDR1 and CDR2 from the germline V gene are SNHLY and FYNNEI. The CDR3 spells CASSEGQGEQPQHF. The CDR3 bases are TGTGCCAGCAGTGAAGGGCAGGGTGAACAACCCCAGCATTTT.

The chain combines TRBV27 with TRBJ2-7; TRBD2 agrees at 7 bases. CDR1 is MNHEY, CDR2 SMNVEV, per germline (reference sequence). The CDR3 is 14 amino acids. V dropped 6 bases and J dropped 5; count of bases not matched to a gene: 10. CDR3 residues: CASSPRELFHEQYF. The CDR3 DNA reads TGTGCCAGCAGCCCGCGGGAGTTATTCCACGAGCAGTACTTC.

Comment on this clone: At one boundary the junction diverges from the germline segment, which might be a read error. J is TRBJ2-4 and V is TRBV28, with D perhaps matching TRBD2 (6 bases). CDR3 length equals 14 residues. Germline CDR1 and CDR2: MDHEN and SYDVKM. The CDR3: CASTGSDGKNSQYF. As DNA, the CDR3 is TGTGCCAGCACCGGGAGCGATGGCAAAAACAGTCAGTACTTC.

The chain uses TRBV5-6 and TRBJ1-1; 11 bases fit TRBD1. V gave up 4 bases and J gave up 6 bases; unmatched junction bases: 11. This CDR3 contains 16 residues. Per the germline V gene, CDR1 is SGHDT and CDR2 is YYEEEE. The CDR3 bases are TGTGCCAGCAGCCCAGGATACGGACAGGGGGCCGCTGAAGCTTTCTTT. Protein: CASSPGYGQGAAEAFF.

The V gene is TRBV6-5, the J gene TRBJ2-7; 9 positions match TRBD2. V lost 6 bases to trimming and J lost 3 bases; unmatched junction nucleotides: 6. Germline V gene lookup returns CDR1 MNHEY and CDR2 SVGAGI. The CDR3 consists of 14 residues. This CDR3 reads CASRRTSARYEQYF. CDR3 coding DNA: TGTGCCAGCAGGAGGACTAGCGCTCGCTACGAGCAGTACTTC.

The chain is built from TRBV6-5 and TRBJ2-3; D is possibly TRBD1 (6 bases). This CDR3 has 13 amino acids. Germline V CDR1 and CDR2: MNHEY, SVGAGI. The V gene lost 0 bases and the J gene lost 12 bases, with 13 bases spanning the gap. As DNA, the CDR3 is TGTGCCAGCAGTTACTCGAACACAGGGCTACAGTATTTT. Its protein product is CASSYSNTGLQYF.

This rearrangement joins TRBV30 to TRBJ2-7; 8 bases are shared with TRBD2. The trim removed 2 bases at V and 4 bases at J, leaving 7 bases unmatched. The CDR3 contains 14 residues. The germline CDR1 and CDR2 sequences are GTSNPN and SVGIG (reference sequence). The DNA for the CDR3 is TGTGCCTGGAGTTTCCGGACTAGCCGATACGAGCAGTACTTC. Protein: CAWSFRTSRYEQYF.

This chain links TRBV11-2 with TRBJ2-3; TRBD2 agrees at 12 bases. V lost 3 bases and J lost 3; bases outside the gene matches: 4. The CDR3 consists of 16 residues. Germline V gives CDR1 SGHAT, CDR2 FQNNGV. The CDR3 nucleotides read TGTGCCAGCAGCTTTCGACTAGCGGGAGAGACAGATACGCAGTATTTT. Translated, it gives CASSFRLAGETDTQYF.

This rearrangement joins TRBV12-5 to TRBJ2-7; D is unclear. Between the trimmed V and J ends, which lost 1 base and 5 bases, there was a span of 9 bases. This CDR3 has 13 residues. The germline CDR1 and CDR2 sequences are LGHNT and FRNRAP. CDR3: CASGLARYDEQYF. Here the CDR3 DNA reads TGTGCTAGTGGTTTGGCCAGGTACGACGAGCAGTACTTC. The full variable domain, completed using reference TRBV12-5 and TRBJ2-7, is DARVTQTPRHKVTEMGQEVTMRCQPILGHNTVFWYRQTMMQGLELLAYFRNRAPLDDSGMPKDRFSAEMPDATLATLKIQPSEPRDSAVYFCASGLARYDEQYFGPGTRLTVT.

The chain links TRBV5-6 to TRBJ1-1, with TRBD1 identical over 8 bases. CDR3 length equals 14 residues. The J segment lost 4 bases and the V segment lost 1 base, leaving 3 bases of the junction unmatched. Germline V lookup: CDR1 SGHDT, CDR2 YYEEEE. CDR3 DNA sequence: TGTGCCAGCAGCTTGACAGGGGGAGGCACTGAAGCTTTCTTT. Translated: CASSLTGGGTEAFF.

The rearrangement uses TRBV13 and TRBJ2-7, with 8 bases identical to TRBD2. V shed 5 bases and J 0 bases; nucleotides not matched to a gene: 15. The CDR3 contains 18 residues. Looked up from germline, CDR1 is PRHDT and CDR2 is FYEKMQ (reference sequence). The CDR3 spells CASSNRQVAGHSSYEQYF. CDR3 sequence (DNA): TGTGCCAGCAGCAATCGACAAGTAGCGGGGCACAGCTCCTACGAGCAGTACTTC.

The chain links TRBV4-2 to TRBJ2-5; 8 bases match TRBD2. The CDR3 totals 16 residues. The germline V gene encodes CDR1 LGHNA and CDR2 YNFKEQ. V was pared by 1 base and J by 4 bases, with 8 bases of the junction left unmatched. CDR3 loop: CASSQGNGGAPETQYF. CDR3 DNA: TGTGCCAGCAGCCAAGGGAACGGGGGGGCCCCAGAGACCCAGTACTTC.

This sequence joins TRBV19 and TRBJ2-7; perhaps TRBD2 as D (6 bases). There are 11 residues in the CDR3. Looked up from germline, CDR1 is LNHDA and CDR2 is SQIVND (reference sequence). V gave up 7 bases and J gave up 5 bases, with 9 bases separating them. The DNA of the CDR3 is TGTGCCAGTAAGGAGGGCCACGAGCAGTACTTC. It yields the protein CASKEGHEQYF.

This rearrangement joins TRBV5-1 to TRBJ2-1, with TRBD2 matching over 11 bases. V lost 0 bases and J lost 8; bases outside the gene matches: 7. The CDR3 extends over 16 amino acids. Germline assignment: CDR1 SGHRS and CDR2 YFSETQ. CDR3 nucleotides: TGCGCCAGCAGCTTGGTTAGCGGGAGGGGCCCCGATGAGCAGTTCTTC. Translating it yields CASSLVSGRGPDEQFF. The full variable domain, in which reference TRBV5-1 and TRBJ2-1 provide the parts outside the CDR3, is KAGVTQTPRYLIKTRGQQVTLSCSPISGHRSVSWYQQTPGQGLQFLFEYFSETQRNKGNFPGRFSGRQFSNSRSEMNVSTLELGDSALYLCASSLVSGRGPDEQFFGPGTRLTVL.

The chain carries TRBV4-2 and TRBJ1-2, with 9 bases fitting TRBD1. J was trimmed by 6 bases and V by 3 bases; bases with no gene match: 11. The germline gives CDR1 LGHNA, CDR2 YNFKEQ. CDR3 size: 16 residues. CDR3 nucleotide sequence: TGTGCCAGCAGCCACCCCAGGCGGGACAGGGTTGATGGCTACACCTTC. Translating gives CASSHPRRDRVDGYTF.

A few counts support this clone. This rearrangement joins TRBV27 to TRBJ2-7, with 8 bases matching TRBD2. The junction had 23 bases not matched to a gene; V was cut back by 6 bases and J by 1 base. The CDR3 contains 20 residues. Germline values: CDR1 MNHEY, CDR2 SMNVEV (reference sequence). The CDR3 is CASRPSRSGRQVLLSYEQYF. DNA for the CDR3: TGTGCCAGCAGACCAAGTCGGAGCGGGAGACAGGTTCTTTTATCCTACGAGCAGTACTTC.

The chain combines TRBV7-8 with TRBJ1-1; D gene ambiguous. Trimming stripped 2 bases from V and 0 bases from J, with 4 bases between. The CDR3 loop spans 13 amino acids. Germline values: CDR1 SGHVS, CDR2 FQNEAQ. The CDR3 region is CASSLIMNTEAFF. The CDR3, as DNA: TGTGCCAGCAGCTTAATTATGAACACTGAAGCTTTCTTT.